This T cell receptor beta chain originates from a study of shared clonotypes between healthy human individuals. TCRdb keeps only in-frame clones here, not all; method: immunoSEQ multiplex PCR. This table holds approximately 2,000,000 clones, about nine tenths found once. Germline values: CDR1 SNHLY, CDR2 FYNNEI. The CDR3 covers 14 residues. Losses at the gene ends were 8 bases for V and 9 bases for J; bases not matched to a gene: 5. The chain has TRBV2 and TRBJ2-1; 15 bases map to TRBD2. The clonotype comes from a man between 18 and 35 years old in good health. Some clones in this sample may be carry-over from other donors' samples. The sequencing input was naive CD4+ T cells from PBMCs. Subset indicated: CD45RA+ positively selected. This CDR3 is CASGGLAGGTEQFF. The CDR3 region has the DNA TGTGCCAGCGGGGGACTAGCGGGAGGCACTGAGCAGTTCTTC. The whole variable domain, filled in from reference TRBV2 and TRBJ2-1, reads EPEVTQTPSHQVTQMGQEVILRCVPISNHLYFYWYRQILGQKVEFLVSFYNNEISEKSEIFDDQFSVERPDGSNFTLKIRSTKLEDSAMYFCASGGLAGGTEQFFGPGTRLTVL.